A selection of T cell receptor beta chains follows, all from one sample in a study of regulatory T cells after allogeneic stem cell transplantation. TCRdb re-analysed the 5' RACE reads in MiXCR, keeping a single row per CDR3 protein. The sample has 850 to 1,100 distinct CDR3 sequences; around a sixth are singletons. The specimen comprised sorted CD4+ T cells from blood (whether regulatory or conventional is not recorded), sampled 30 days after allogeneic stem cell transplant. The origin of the receptors is a human patient who had an allogeneic stem cell transplant, so the T cells may come from the graft donor. CDR3s include the opening cysteine and the closing phenylalanine or tryptophan. Each record gives: D gene, J gene, clone size, V gene, CDR3 protein. The D gene is left open where the match is weak. Only some rows state a clone size, as once, few, many or a class for expanded clones.

D gene: .; J gene: TRBJ2-5; clone size: medium-sized; V gene: TRBV7-6; CDR3 protein: CASSGAETQYF
D gene: TRBD1; J gene: TRBJ2-1; clone size: medium-sized; V gene: TRBV6-5; CDR3 protein: CASTPRTGANEQFF
D gene: .; J gene: TRBJ2-3; clone size: large; V gene: TRBV12-3/TRBV12-4; CDR3 protein: CASSLASGTDTQYF
D gene: .; J gene: TRBJ1-1; clone size: large; V gene: TRBV6-2/TRBV6-3; CDR3 protein: CASSYSSGNAFF
D gene: .; J gene: TRBJ2-3; clone size: medium-sized; V gene: TRBV6-5; CDR3 protein: CASKQGGADTQYF
D gene: .; J gene: TRBJ1-1; clone size: medium-sized; V gene: TRBV19; CDR3 protein: CATQGRTEAFF
D gene: TRBD2; J gene: TRBJ2-5; clone size: large; V gene: TRBV7-8; CDR3 protein: CASRPLAGGQETQYF
D gene: .; J gene: TRBJ2-4; clone size: medium-sized; V gene: TRBV18; CDR3 protein: CASSQGFLAKNIQYF
D gene: .; J gene: TRBJ2-7; clone size: .; V gene: TRBV5-1; CDR3 protein: CASSAIRGNGGQGSYEQYF
D gene: .; J gene: TRBJ2-4; clone size: few; V gene: TRBV28; CDR3 protein: CASSFKQGRGNIQHF
D gene: TRBD1; J gene: TRBJ1-1; clone size: large; V gene: TRBV5-6; CDR3 protein: CASSPGQRNTEAFF
D gene: .; J gene: TRBJ1-3; clone size: medium-sized; V gene: TRBV4-1; CDR3 protein: CASSQAGNTIYF
D gene: TRBD2; J gene: TRBJ2-5; clone size: .; V gene: TRBV20-1; CDR3 protein: CSAVGGGVRRETQYF
D gene: .; J gene: TRBJ2-2; clone size: .; V gene: TRBV7-7; CDR3 protein: CASSQTGAGEPFF
D gene: .; J gene: TRBJ2-7; clone size: medium-sized; V gene: TRBV5-1; CDR3 protein: CASSAIRGNSGQGSYEQYF
D gene: .; J gene: TRBJ2-7; clone size: large; V gene: TRBV29-1; CDR3 protein: CSVGDLGTYEQYF
D gene: TRBD2; J gene: TRBJ2-1; clone size: few; V gene: TRBV6-5; CDR3 protein: CASSYSRVAGVQNEQFF
D gene: TRBD1; J gene: TRBJ1-2; clone size: .; V gene: TRBV20-1; CDR3 protein: CSAIEGTGVPPYGYAF
D gene: TRBD2; J gene: TRBJ2-2; clone size: large; V gene: TRBV30; CDR3 protein: CAWSLGLAGAAGELFF
D gene: .; J gene: TRBJ2-2; clone size: large; V gene: TRBV5-1; CDR3 protein: CASSPSGTGELFF
D gene: .; J gene: TRBJ1-1; clone size: large; V gene: TRBV9; CDR3 protein: CASSVLKSGGNTEAFF
D gene: TRBD2; J gene: TRBJ2-7; clone size: medium-sized; V gene: TRBV25-1; CDR3 protein: CASRSGGSYEQYF
D gene: .; J gene: TRBJ2-1; clone size: medium-sized; V gene: TRBV6-1; CDR3 protein: CASSIRAGPYNEQFF
D gene: TRBD2; J gene: TRBJ2-1; clone size: medium-sized; V gene: TRBV7-3; CDR3 protein: CASSLTGVAGGTMEQFF
D gene: TRBD1; J gene: TRBJ1-1; clone size: medium-sized; V gene: TRBV5-5; CDR3 protein: CASSFRGPLDWGTEAFF
D gene: TRBD1; J gene: TRBJ2-1; clone size: large; V gene: TRBV20-1; CDR3 protein: CSARNPRTGGQRNEQFF
D gene: .; J gene: TRBJ2-1; clone size: hyperexpanded; V gene: TRBV28; CDR3 protein: CASSLRGSEQFF
D gene: .; J gene: TRBJ2-7; clone size: medium-sized; V gene: TRBV30; CDR3 protein: CAWSVQGINEQYF
D gene: .; J gene: TRBJ2-1; clone size: large; V gene: TRBV27; CDR3 protein: CASSPGVSSYNEQFF